The present TCR beta chain was sequenced within a study of beta chain features in type 1 diabetes. TCRB transcripts that were expressed got sequenced, as all of the isolated RNA had been reverse transcribed. Naive, central memory and regulatory T cell samples yielded about 4 million reads on average. The protocol was immunoSEQ multiplex PCR, while the TCRdb copy is restricted to in-frame clones and leaves out a portion. The sample lists about 650,000 clones; around 12% were seen once. Study results and limitations: The naive, central memory and Treg TCRB repertoires showed an apparent similarity that was greater among patients than among healthy donors. A potential influence of HLA type upon TCRB rearrangement remained unresolved herein. Among all four CD4+ subsets, Type 1 diabetes patients had TCRB CDR3s that were moderately but significantly shorter.

V lost 0 bases and J lost 4, with 13 bases in between. CDR1 and CDR2 from the germline V gene are MNHEY and SMNVEV (reference sequence). The CDR3 is 16 amino acids. Comments on this clone: What it recognizes is unknown.

Via the markers CD45RO/CCR7/CD25/CD127/CD95/CD27, stem cell-like memory, regulatory, central memory and naive CD4+ cells were sorted. The TCR sequence derives from a man aged 30 to 39 with type 1 diabetes. This chain joins TRBV27 and TRBJ1-5, with a tentative D call TRBD1 (5 bases). The specimen sequenced was naive CD4+ T cells from blood. The CDR3 DNA reads TGTGCCAGCAGTTTATCTCTTACAGGAGGTAATCAGCCCCAGCATTTT. Translation: CASSLSLTGGNQPQHF.